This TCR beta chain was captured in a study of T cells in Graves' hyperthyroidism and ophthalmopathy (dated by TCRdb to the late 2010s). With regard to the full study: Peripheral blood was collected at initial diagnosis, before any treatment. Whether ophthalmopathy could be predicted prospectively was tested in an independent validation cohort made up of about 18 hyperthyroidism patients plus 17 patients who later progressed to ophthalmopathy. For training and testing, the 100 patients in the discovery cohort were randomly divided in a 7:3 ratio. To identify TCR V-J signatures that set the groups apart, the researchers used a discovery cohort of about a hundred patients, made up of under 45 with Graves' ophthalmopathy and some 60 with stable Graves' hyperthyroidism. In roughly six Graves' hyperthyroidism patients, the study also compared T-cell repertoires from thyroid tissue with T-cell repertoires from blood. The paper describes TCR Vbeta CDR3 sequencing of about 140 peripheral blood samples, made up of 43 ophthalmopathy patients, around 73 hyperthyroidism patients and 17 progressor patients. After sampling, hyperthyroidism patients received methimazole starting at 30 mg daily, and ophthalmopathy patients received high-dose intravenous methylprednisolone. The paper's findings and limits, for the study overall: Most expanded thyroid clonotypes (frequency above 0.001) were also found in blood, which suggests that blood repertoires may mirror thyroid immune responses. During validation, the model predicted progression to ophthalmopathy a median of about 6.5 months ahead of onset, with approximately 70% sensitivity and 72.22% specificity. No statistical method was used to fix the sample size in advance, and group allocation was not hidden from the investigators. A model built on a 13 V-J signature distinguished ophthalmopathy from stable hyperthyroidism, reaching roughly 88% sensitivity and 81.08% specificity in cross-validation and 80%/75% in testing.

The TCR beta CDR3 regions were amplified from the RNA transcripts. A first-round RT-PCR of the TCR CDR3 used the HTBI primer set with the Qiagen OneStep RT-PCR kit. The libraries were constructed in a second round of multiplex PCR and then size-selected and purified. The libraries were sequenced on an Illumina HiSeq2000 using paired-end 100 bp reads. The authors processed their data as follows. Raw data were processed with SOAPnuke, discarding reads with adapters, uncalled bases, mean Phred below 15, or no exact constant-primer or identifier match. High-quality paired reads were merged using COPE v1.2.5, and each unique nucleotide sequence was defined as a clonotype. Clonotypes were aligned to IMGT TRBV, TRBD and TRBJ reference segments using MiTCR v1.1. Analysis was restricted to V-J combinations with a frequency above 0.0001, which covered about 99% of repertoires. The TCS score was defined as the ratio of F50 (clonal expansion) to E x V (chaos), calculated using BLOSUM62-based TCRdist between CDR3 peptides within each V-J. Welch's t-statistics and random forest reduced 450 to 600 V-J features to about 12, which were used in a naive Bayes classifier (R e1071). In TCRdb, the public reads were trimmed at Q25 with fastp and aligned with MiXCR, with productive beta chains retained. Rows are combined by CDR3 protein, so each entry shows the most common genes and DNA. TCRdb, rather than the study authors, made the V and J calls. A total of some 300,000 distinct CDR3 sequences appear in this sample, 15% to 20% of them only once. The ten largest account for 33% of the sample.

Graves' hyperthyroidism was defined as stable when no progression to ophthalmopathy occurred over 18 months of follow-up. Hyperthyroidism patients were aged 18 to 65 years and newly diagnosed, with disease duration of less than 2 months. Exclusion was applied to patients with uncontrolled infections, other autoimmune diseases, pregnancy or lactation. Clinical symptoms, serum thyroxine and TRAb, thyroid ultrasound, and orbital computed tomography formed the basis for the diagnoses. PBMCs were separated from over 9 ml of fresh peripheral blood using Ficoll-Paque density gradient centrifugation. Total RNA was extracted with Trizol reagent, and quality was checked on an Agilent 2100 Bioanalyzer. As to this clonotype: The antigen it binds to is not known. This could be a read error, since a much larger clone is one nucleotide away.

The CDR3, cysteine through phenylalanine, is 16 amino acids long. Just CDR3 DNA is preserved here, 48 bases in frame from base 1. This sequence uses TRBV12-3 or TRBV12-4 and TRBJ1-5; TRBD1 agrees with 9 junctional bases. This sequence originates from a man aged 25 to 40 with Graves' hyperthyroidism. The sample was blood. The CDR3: CASSSGTGSFNQPRHF. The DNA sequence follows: TGTGCCAGCAGTTCGGGGACAGGGTCGTTCAATCAGCCCCGGCATTTT.